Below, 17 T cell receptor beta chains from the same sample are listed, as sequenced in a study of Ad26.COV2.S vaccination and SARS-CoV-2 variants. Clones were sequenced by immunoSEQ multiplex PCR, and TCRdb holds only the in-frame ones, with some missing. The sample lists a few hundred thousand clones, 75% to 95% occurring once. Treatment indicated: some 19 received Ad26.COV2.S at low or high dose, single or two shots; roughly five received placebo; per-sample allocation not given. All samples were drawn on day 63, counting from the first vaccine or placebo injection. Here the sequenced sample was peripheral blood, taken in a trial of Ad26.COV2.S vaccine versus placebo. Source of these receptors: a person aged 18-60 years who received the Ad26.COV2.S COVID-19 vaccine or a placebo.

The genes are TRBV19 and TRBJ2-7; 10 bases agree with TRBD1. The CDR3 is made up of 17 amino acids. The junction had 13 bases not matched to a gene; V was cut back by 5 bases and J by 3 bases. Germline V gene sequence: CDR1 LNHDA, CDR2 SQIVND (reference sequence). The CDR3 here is CASSPYVGTGEGYEQYF. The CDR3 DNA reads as TGTGCCAGTAGTCCGTATGTAGGGACAGGGGAGGGCTACGAGCAGTACTTC.

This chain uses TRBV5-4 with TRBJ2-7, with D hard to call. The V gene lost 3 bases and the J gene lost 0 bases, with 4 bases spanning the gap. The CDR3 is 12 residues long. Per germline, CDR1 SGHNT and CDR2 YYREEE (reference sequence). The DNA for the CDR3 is TGTGCCAGCAGCTCCAGCTCCTACGAGCAGTACTTC. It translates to CASSSSSYEQYF.

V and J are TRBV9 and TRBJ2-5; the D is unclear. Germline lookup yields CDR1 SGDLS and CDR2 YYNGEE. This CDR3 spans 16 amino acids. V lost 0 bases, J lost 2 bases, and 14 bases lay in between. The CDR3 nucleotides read TGTGCCAGCAGCGTAGCCCCCGACCTGGGTCAAGAGACCCAGTACTTC. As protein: CASSVAPDLGQETQYF.

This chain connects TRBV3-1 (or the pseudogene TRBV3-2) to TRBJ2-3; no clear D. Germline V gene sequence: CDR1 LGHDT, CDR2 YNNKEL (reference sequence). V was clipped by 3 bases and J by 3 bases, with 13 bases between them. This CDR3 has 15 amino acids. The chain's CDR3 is CASSQGGSRTDTQYF. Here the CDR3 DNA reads TGTGCCAGCAGCCAGGGCGGATCCAGGACAGATACGCAGTATTTT.

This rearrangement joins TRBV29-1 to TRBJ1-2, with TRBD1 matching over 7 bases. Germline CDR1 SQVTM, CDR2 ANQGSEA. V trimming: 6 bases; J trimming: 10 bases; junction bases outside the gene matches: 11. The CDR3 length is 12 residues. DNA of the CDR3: TGCAGCGTAGCCGGGACAGCCTTCGACTACACCTTC. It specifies CSVAGTAFDYTF. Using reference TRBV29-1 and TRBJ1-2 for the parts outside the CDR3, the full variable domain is SAVISQKPSRDICQRGTSLTIQCQVDSQVTMMFWYRQQPGQSLTLIATANQGSEATYESGFVIDKFPISRPNLTFSTLTVSNMSPEDSSIYLCSVAGTAFDYTFGSGTRLTVV.

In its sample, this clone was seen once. Here the CDR3 DNA reads TGTGCCAGCAGCTTATTTGGACGCCCCGACACAGATACGCAGTATTTT. Its translation: CASSLFGRPDTDTQYF. J is TRBJ2-3 and V is TRBV7-9; no clear D gene. There are 16 residues in the CDR3. In germline, CDR1 is SEHNR, CDR2 FQNEAQ (reference sequence). V lost 2 bases, J lost 2 bases, and 14 bases lay in between.

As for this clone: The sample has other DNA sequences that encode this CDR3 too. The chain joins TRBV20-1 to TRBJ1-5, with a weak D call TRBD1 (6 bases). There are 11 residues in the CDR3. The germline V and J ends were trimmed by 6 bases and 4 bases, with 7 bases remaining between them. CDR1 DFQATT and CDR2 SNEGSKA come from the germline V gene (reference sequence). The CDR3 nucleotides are TGCAGTGCAAGGGGGAATCAGCCCCAGCATTTT. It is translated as CSARGNQPQHF.

DNA for the CDR3: TGTGCCTGGTCCCTAGCGGGAGGGTCCGGGGAGCTGTTTTTT. Protein: CAWSLAGGSGELFF. V is TRBV30 and J is TRBJ2-2; 12 bases are a match to TRBD2. The V segment lost 5 bases and the J segment 6 bases; nucleotides outside the gene matches: 4. The CDR3 sequence is 14 residues long. The germline gives CDR1 GTSNPN, CDR2 SVGIG (reference sequence).

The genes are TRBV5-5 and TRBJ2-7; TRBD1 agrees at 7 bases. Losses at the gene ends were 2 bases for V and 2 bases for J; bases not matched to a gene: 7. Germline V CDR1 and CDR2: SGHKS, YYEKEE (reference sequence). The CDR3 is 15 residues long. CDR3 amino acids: CASSFHRGATYEQYF. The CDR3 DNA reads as TGTGCCAGCAGCTTTCACAGGGGCGCTACCTACGAGCAGTACTTC.

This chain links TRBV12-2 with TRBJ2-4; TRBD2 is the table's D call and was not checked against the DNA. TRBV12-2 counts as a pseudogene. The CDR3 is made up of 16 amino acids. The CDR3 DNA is TGTGCAAGTCGCTTAGAGGGAGGACTAGCGGAAAACATTCAGTACTTC. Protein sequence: CASRLEGGLAENIQYF.

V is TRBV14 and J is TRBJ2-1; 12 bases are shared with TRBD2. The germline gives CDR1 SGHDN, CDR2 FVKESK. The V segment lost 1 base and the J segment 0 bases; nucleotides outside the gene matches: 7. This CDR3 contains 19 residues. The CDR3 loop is CASSQALAGGRVSYNEQFF. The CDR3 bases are TGTGCCAGCAGCCAAGCACTAGCGGGAGGTCGCGTCTCCTACAATGAGCAGTTCTTC.

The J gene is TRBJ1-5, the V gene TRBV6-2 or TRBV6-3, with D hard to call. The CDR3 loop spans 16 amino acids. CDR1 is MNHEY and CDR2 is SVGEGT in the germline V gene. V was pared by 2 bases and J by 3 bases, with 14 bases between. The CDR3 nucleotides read TGTGCCAGCAGTTACAGCGGAATTGGGCACAATCAGCCCCAGCATTTT. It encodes CASSYSGIGHNQPQHF.

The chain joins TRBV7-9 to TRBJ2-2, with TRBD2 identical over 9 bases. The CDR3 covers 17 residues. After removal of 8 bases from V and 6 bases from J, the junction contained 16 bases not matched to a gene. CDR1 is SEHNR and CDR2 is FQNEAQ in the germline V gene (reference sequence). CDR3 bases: TGTGCCAGCCCAGGAGCGGGAGGCAAGGCTGCGGCCGGGGAGCTGTTTTTT. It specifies CASPGAGGKAAAGELFF.

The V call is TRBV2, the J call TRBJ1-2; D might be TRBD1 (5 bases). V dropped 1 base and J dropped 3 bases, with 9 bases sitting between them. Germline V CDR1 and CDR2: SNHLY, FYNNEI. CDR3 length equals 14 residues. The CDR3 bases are TGTGCCAGCAGTGAAGAAACAGGCGACTATGGCTACACCTTC. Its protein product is CASSEETGDYGYTF.

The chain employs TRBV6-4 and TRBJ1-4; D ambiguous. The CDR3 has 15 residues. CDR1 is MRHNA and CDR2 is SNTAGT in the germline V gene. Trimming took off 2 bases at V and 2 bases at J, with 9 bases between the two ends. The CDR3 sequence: CASSDRPATNEKLFF. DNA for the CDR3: TGTGCCAGCAGTGACAGGCCGGCGACTAATGAAAAACTGTTTTTT.

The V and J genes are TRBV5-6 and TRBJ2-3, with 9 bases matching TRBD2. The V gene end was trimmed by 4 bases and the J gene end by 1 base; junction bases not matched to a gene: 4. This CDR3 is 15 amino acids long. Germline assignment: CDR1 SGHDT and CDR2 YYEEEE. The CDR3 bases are TGTGCCAGCAGCCCGCCTAGCGGGGGCACAGATACGCAGTATTTT. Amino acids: CASSPPSGGTDTQYF. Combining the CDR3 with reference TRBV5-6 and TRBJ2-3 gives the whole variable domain DAGVTQSPTHLIKTRGQQVTLRCSPKSGHDTVSWYQQALGQGPQFIFQYYEEEERQRGNFPDRFSGHQFPNYSSELNVNALLLGDSALYLCASSPPSGGTDTQYFGPGTRLTVL.

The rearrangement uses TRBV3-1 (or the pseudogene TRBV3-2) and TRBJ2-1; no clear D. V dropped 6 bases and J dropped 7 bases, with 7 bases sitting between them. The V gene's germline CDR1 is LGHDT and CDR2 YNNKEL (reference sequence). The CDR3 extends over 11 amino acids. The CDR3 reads CASRWGNEQFF. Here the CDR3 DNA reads TGTGCCAGCAGGTGGGGTAATGAGCAGTTCTTC.